Here is one TCR beta chain with its context. The target of this receptor is not known. No quality values exist for individual bases; no much larger clone is one base distant. This specimen belongs to a study of blood T cell repertoires in COVID-19 (dated by TCRdb to about 2020). Background on the whole study: Samples from collaborators originated in the United States, Italy and Spain and spanned both the acute and convalescent phases of COVID-19. The repertoires were made available in a free public database intended to serve as a resource for research on the immune response to SARS-CoV-2. The dataset comprised deeply sampled blood TCRbeta repertoires from subjects exposed to, actively infected with, or recovered from COVID-19. The samples were drawn from the first 160 participants of the ongoing ImmuneRACE study and from 1,254 subjects provided by 6 global collaborators. Where HLA class I and class II types were available, the types were taken from metadata supplied by the sample provider, not from assay-based typing. The prospective study material was composed of cDNA or gDNA derived from T cells, B-cell-depleted T cells, or PBMCs. Nearly every sample came with metadata listing a de-identified subject ID, COVID-19 status, age in years and sex.

V and J are truncated by 0 bases and 0 bases respectively, leaving an intervening sequence of 8 bases. From the germline V gene (reference sequence), CDR1 is SGHKS and CDR2 is YYEKEE. Taken from cysteine to phenylalanine, the CDR3 has 15 residues. The read is trimmed to its CDR3 DNA, 45 bases read in frame from base 1. The study at large found these results: The amount of clinical and demographic metadata varied by source and participant and was provided uncurated.

TCRbeta CDR3 regions were amplified from genomic DNA by means of the immunoSEQ Assay, a bias-controlled multiplex PCR. Processing in the source paper ran as follows. The number of nucleated cells in each sample was estimated by amplification of reference gene primers within the assay. Sequence reads were collapsed and filtered to measure the absolute abundance of every unique TCRbeta CDR3 rearrangement. For each sample, productive Simpson clonality was calculated as the square root of Simpson's diversity index across productive rearrangements. The clones in this table, taken by TCRdb from immuneACCESS, are in-frame only. Not every clone is retained; where verified, under half of the shortfall comes from an unresolved V gene, and the cause of the rest is unknown. That table is the source of V, J and clone size, and D and trimming were worked out from the DNA. Across this sample there are roughly 220,000 clones, with more than 85% seen only once. 3% to 3.5% of the sample is in the top ten clones.

The collaborating institutions used their own protocols to collect whole blood in K2EDTA tubes. For TCRbeta analysis, collaborators shipped samples as frozen whole blood, isolated PBMCs, or DNA extracted from either of those sample types. The chain is assembled from TRBV5-5 and TRBJ2-3; the D gene is unclear. The receptor comes from a man in his 60s with acute or convalescent COVID-19. The sequenced sample consisted of peripheral blood. The sequenced DNA: TGTGCCAGCAGCTTGGTTTCTACCAGCACAGATACGCAGTATTTT. This encodes CASSLVSTSTDTQYF. Here the CDR3 is joined to the reference TRBV5-5 and TRBJ2-3 genes, and the full variable domain is: DAGVTQSPTHLIKTRGQQVTLRCSPISGHKSVSWYQQVLGQGPQFIFQYYEKEERGRGNFPDRFSARQFPNYSSELNVNALLLGDSALYLCASSLVSTSTDTQYFGPGTRLTVL.